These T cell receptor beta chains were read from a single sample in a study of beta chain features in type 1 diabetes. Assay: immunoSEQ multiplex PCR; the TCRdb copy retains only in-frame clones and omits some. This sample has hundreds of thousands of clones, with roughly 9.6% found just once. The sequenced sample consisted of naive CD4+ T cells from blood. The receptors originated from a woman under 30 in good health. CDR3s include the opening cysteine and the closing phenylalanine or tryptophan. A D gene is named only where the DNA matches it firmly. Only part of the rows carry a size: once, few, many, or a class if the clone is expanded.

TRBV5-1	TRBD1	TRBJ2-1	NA	TGCGCCAGCAGCTTCTTCGGACAGGGGGCTGTGTATAATGAGCAGTTCTTC	CASSFFGQGAVYNEQFF
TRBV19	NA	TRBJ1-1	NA	TGTGCCAGTAGTATACTACTTATGAACACTGAAGCTTTCTTT	CASSILLMNTEAFF
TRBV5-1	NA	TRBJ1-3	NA	TGCGCCAGCAGCTCCCGGACAGCGAGTTCTGGAAACACCATATATTTT	CASSSRTASSGNTIYF
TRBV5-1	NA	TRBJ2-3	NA	TGCGCCAGCAGCCGGGGTTTATCAGCCGTCACAGATACGCAGTATTTT	CASSRGLSAVTDTQYF
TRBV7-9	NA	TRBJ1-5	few	TGTGCCAGCAGCTTTCCCCAGGGCTATAGCAATCAGCCCCAGCATTTT	CASSFPQGYSNQPQHF
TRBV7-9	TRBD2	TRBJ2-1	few	TGTGCCAGCAGCTTAGTGGGACTACCGAATGAGCAGTTCTTC	CASSLVGLPNEQFF
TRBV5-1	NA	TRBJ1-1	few	TGCGCCAGCAGCTTGGATTTCAGGGCCACTGAAGCTTTCTTT	CASSLDFRATEAFF
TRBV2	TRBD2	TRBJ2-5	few	TGTGCCAGCAGGGTTGGGACTAGCGGCCAAGAGACCCAGTACTTC	CASRVGTSGQETQYF
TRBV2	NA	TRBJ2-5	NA	TGTGCCAGCAGTCCCAACGGGGAGACCCAGTACTTC	CASSPNGETQYF
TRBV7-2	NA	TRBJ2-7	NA	TGTGCCAGCAGCTGGGGGCCCCAGGGTTCCGAGCAGTACTTC	CASSWGPQGSEQYF
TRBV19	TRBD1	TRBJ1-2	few	TGTGCCAGTAGTGCTCGTGGGACAGGGGTTGGCTACACCTTC	CASSARGTGVGYTF
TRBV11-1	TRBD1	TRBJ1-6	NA	TGTGCCAGCAGCGCGGGACAGAAAAATTCACCCCTCCACTTT	CASSAGQKNSPLHF
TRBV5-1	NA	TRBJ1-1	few	TGCGCCAGCAGCTTGGATCCTAACACTGAAGCTTTCTTT	CASSLDPNTEAFF
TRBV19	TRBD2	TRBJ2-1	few	TGTGCCAGTAGCCGGACTAGCGCGCGCCCCATGGGGAATGAGCAGTTCTTC	CASSRTSARPMGNEQFF
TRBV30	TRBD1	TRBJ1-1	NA	TGTGCCTGGAAACTTACCGGGACAGGGGGCTCGAAATGGTTT	CAWKLTGTGGSKWF
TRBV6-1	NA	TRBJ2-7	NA	TGTGCCAGCAGAAGGGACGGGAGCTCCTACGAGCAGTACTTC	CASRRDGSSYEQYF
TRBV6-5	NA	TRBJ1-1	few	TGTGCCAGCACCCAAGGGGGTGAAGCTTTCTTT	CASTQGGEAFF
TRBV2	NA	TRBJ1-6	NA	TGTGCCAGCGTGCAGCAGGGTGGGAATTCACCCCTCCACTTT	CASVQQGGNSPLHF
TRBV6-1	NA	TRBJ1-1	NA	TGTGCCAGCAGTGAACCTTCGCGAGGGGGAACCACTGAAGCTTTCTTT	CASSEPSRGGTTEAFF
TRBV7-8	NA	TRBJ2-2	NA	TGTGCCAGCAGCCCCCTTTCCGGCGGGGAGCTGTTTTTT	CASSPLSGGELFF
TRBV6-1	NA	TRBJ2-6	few	TGTGCCAGCAGTGTGAGCTCTGGGGCCAACGTCCTGACTTTC	CASSVSSGANVLTF
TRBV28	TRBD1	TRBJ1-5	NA	TGTGCCAGCAGGGGACAGGGGGCGACTCAGCCCCAGCATTTT	CASRGQGATQPQHF
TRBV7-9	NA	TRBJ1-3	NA	TGTGCCAGCAGCCAACGCCTAATGGGCGCCGAAAACACCATATATTTT	CASSQRLMGAENTIYF
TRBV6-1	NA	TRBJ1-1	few	TGTGCCAGCTTTCGGAGGCAGCCGGACACTGAAGCTTTCTTT	CASFRRQPDTEAFF
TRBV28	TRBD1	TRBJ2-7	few	TGTGCCAGCAGTTTAAATCCCCGATCCGGACAGGGCCGCTCCTACGAGCAGTACTTC	CASSLNPRSGQGRSYEQYF
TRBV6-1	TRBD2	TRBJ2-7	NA	TGTGCCAGCAGTGAAGTAGCGGGGGGGGGCTACGAGCAGTACTTC	CASSEVAGGGYEQYF
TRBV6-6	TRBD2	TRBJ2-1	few	TGTGCCAGCAGTTCCAACCGGGCGGGAGGGGGAAGTGAGCAGTTCTTC	CASSSNRAGGGSEQFF
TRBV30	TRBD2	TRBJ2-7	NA	TGTGCCTGGAGCCATACTCTAGCGGGACCCTACGAGCAGTACTTC	CAWSHTLAGPYEQYF
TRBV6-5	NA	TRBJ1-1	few	TGTGCCAGCAGTTACTCCGGGAGAGTGAACACTGAAGCTTTCTTT	CASSYSGRVNTEAFF
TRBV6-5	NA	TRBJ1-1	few	TGTGCCAGCAGTTTTCAGGGGAACACTGAAGCTTTCTTT	CASSFQGNTEAFF
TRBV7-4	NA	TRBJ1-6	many	TGTGCCAGCAGCTTAGTACCGGTTGGTGGTTCACCCCTCCACTTT	CASSLVPVGGSPLHF
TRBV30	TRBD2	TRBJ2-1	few	TGTGCCTGGAGTAAACTAGCGGGGCTAGGCTCCTACAATGAGCAGTTCTTC	CAWSKLAGLGSYNEQFF
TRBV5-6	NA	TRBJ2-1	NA	TGTGCCAGCAGCTTCAGGGCGGCCGGAGGGAATGAGCAGTTCTTC	CASSFRAAGGNEQFF
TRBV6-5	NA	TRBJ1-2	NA	TGTGCCAGCAGGACAGGTTTCGACGGCTACACCTTC	CASRTGFDGYTF
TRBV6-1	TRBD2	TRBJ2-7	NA	TGTGCCAGCAGTGGGTTGACTAGCGGGAGTCCCGAGCAGTACTTC	CASSGLTSGSPEQYF
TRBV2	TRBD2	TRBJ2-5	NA	TGTGCCAGCAGTACTGCGGGGGGGCTTGTCGGGGAGACCCAGTACTTC	CASSTAGGLVGETQYF
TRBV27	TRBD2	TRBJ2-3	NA	TGTGCCAGCAGAACTAGCGGGAGGATGGATACGCAGTATTTT	CASRTSGRMDTQYF
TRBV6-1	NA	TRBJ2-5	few	TGTGCCAGCAGAGGGCAGGGGCAAGAGACCCAGTACTTC	CASRGQGQETQYF
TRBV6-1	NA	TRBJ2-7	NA	TGTGCCAGCAGCGACGTCGGACAGTTCTCCTACGAGCAGTACTTC	CASSDVGQFSYEQYF
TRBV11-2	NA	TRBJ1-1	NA	TGTGCCAGCAGCTTACAGGACACTGAAGCTTTCTTT	CASSLQDTEAFF